This entry is about one TCR beta chain. This sample was included in a study of blood T cell repertoires in COVID-19. About the research overall: The samples span acute and convalescent COVID-19 from the United States, Italy and Spain. Sample material is recorded as cDNA or gDNA derived from T cells, B-cell-depleted T cells, or PBMCs.

CDR3 size: 13 residues. Per the germline V gene, CDR1 is SGHDT and CDR2 is YYEEEE. V was shortened by 3 bases and J by 1 base, with 5 bases between the two germline ends. One Seattle source followed patients from active infection through their disease course. Source study methods: How many nucleated cells were present was estimated from reference gene primer amplification. This table comes from immunoSEQ multiplex PCR, and its TCRdb copy is limited to in-frame clones, with some not included. V and J calls and clone size are those listed in that table; D and trimming were worked out from the DNA. The table shows about 74,000 clones, with 90% to 95% occurring only once.

The sample comprised peripheral blood. This TCR was sampled from a man over 45 with COVID-19, enrolled during active disease. The chain links TRBV5-6 to TRBJ1-3; unclear D gene. CDR3 bases: TGTGCCAGCAGCTCAGGATCTGGAAACACCATATATTTT. This gives the protein CASSSGSGNTIYF.